These T cell receptor beta chains were read from a single sample in a study of cytomegalovirus exposure and HLA in healthy donors. Some clones are missing from TCRdb's copy, which holds only in-frame ones; the method was immunoSEQ multiplex PCR. The sample yields fewer than 250,000 clones, 83% seen once. Specimen: PBMCs. These receptors originate from a young woman in good health and CMV-seronegative. Each CDR3 is given with its conserved first and last residue. A D gene is named only where the DNA matches it firmly. Clone size, where shown, is once, few, many, or a class for clones that have expanded.

>TRBV27|NA|TRBD2|TRBJ2-7
CASSGGLAGVYEQYF
TGTGCCAGCAGTGGGGGACTAGCGGGAGTCTACGAGCAGTACTTC
>TRBV18|few|NA|TRBJ1-1
CASSPPSTGEAFF
TGTGCCAGCTCACCACCGAGTACAGGCGAAGCTTTCTTT
>TRBV2|once|TRBD1|TRBJ2-5
CASSEIGQGETQYF
TGTGCCAGCAGTGAAATTGGACAGGGAGAGACCCAGTACTTC
>TRBV28|NA|NA|TRBJ1-1
CASSRSSIFTEAFF
TGTGCCAGCAGTCGGTCCTCAATATTCACTGAAGCTTTCTTT
>TRBV4-1|NA|NA|TRBJ2-2
CASSQVNLNTGELFF
TGCGCCAGCAGCCAAGTTAACCTGAACACCGGGGAGCTGTTTTTT
>TRBV20-1|NA|NA|TRBJ2-5
CSASQETQYF
TGCAGTGCTTCCCAAGAGACCCAGTACTTC
>TRBV29-1|once|NA|TRBJ2-1
CSVERTTNGEQFF
TGCAGCGTTGAAAGGACTACCAACGGGGAGCAGTTCTTC
>TRBV9|NA|NA|TRBJ2-1
CASSAPGPPLDEQFF
TGTGCCAGCAGCGCCCCGGGACCACCCCTCGATGAGCAGTTCTTC
>TRBV29-1|NA|NA|TRBJ2-1
CSVVSMTSPTEQFF
TGCAGCGTTGTATCCATGACTAGTCCGACTGAGCAGTTCTTC
>TRBV29-1|NA|NA|TRBJ1-2
CSVPDTGYGYTF
TGCAGCGTCCCAGATACAGGGTATGGCTACACCTTC
>TRBV5-6|NA|NA|TRBJ1-2
CASSFRSGAYGYTF
TGTGCCAGCAGCTTCCGCTCCGGGGCATATGGCTACACCTTC
>TRBV9|NA|TRBD2|TRBJ2-7
CASSAGGGGLSYEQYF
TGTGCCAGCAGCGCCGGCGGCGGGGGGCTTTCCTACGAGCAGTACTTC
>TRBV2|NA|TRBD1|TRBJ1-5
CASSAEGTGTSNQPQHF
TGTGCCAGCAGCGCAGAGGGGACAGGGACCAGCAATCAGCCCCAGCATTTT
>TRBV9|NA|NA|TRBJ2-1
CASSLTGEQFF
TGTGCCAGCAGCCTAACAGGGGAGCAGTTCTTC
>TRBV27|NA|TRBD1|TRBJ1-2
CASNPGQGDGYTF
TGTGCCAGCAATCCGGGACAGGGGGACGGCTACACCTTC
>TRBV27|once|NA|TRBJ2-1
CASSRLGQAIAPPRGEAYNEQFF
TGTGCCAGCAGCCGCCTAGGACAGGCTATTGCTCCTCCCAGGGGGGAGGCCTACAATGAGCAGTTCTTC
>TRBV30|few|NA|TRBJ2-7
CAWSVLGSGDYEQYF
TGTGCCTGGAGTGTACTGGGGAGCGGAGACTACGAGCAGTACTTC
>TRBV10-3|NA|TRBD1|TRBJ1-4
CAISTGENEKLFF
TGTGCCATCAGTACAGGGGAAAATGAAAAACTGTTTTTT
>TRBV7-9|NA|TRBD1|TRBJ1-2
CASSLEAGGGYGYTF
TGTGCCAGCAGCTTAGAGGCAGGGGGCGGTTATGGCTACACCTTC
>TRBV6-1|NA|NA|TRBJ1-1
CASRQGRNTEAFF
TGTGCCAGCAGACAGGGTCGGAACACTGAAGCTTTCTTT
>TRBV11-2|once|TRBD1|TRBJ2-2
CARLQGAGELFF
TGTGCCAGGCTACAGGGGGCCGGGGAGCTGTTTTTT
>TRBV2|NA|NA|TRBJ2-3
CASSDIGRTTDTQYF
TGTGCCAGCAGTGATATTGGACGGACCACAGATACGCAGTATTTT
>TRBV5-6|NA|NA|TRBJ1-4
CASSLAAGAEKLFF
TGTGCCAGCAGCTTGGCGGCAGGGGCTGAAAAACTGTTTTTT
>TRBV27|NA|NA|TRBJ2-2
CASSFYINTGELFF
TGTGCCAGCAGTTTTTACATAAACACCGGGGAGCTGTTTTTT
>TRBV11-2|few|NA|TRBJ1-3
CASSSSPGYSGNTIYF
TGTGCCAGCAGCTCCTCCCCGGGTTACTCCGGAAACACCATATATTTT
>TRBV6-1|NA|TRBD1|TRBJ2-7
CASSLTPGQTYEQYF
TGTGCCAGCAGTCTTACGCCGGGACAGACCTACGAGCAGTACTTC
>TRBV27|NA|TRBD2|TRBJ2-4
CASSSIAGVAKNIQYF
TGTGCCAGCAGTTCTATAGCGGGAGTAGCCAAAAACATTCAGTACTTC
>TRBV4-1|once|TRBD1|TRBJ2-7
CASSQVRTGISYEQYF
TGCGCCAGCAGCCAGGTCCGGACAGGGATATCCTACGAGCAGTACTTC
>TRBV6-1|NA|TRBD1|TRBJ2-7
CASSGDRQGGEQYF
TGTGCCAGCAGTGGGGACCGACAGGGCGGCGAGCAGTACTTC
>TRBV10-3|NA|NA|TRBJ2-3
CAIRRESTDTQYF
TGTGCCATCAGACGTGAATCCACAGATACGCAGTATTTT
>TRBV5-8|NA|NA|TRBJ2-7
CASSLGGIAYEQYF
TGTGCCAGCAGCTTGGGAGGGATTGCCTACGAGCAGTACTTC
>TRBV5-4|NA|TRBD2|TRBJ2-3
CASSLLSGVGGDTQYF
TGTGCCAGCAGCCTCCTTAGCGGGGTGGGCGGGGATACGCAGTATTTT
>TRBV5-1|NA|TRBD1|TRBJ2-2
CASSLLAGGNTGELFF
TGCGCCAGCAGCCTACTGGCAGGGGGCAACACCGGGGAGCTGTTTTTT
>TRBV9|few|TRBD2|TRBJ2-2
CASSVATSGVTGELFF
TGTGCCAGCAGCGTCGCAACTAGCGGAGTCACCGGGGAGCTGTTTTTT
>TRBV30|once|NA|TRBJ1-5
CAWFRRLSNQPQHF
TGTGCCTGGTTTAGAAGGTTGAGCAATCAGCCCCAGCATTTT
>TRBV5-1|once|TRBD1|TRBJ2-7
CASSRTGGIVDEQYF
TGCGCCAGCAGCCGGACAGGGGGGATAGTCGACGAGCAGTACTTC
>TRBV6-5|once|TRBD1|TRBJ1-2
CASSWRTGVGGYTF
TGTGCCAGCAGTTGGCGGACAGGGGTCGGCGGCTACACCTTC
>TRBV19|once|TRBD1|TRBJ1-2
CASSPGQGSGYTF
TGTGCCAGTAGCCCGGGACAGGGAAGTGGCTACACCTTC
>TRBV2|few|NA|TRBJ2-7
CASSEFDRSYEQYF
TGTGCCAGCAGTGAATTCGATCGCTCCTACGAGCAGTACTTC
>TRBV5-1|NA|TRBD1|TRBJ1-5
CASSLDRGQPQHF
TGCGCCAGCAGCCTAGACAGGGGTCAGCCCCAGCATTTT
>TRBV13|NA|NA|TRBJ2-2
CASSLESQVAGELFF
TGTGCCAGCAGCTTAGAATCCCAGGTGGCCGGGGAGCTGTTTTTT
>TRBV29-1|NA|NA|TRBJ1-2
CSVGVRANYGYTF
TGCAGCGTTGGGGTTCGAGCTAACTATGGCTACACCTTC
>TRBV5-5|NA|NA|TRBJ1-1
CASSTLGAQYTEAFF
TGTGCCAGCAGTACCTTGGGGGCACAATACACTGAAGCTTTCTTT
>TRBV10-3|NA|NA|TRBJ2-7
CAISERQGGDEQYF
TGTGCCATCAGTGAGAGGCAGGGAGGCGACGAGCAGTACTTC
>TRBV18|NA|NA|TRBJ1-1
CASSPGLNTEAFF
TGTGCCAGCTCACCGGGTTTGAACACTGAAGCTTTCTTT
>TRBV5-4|NA|NA|TRBJ1-6
CASSFTGNSPLHF
TGTGCCAGCAGCTTTACAGGGAATTCACCCCTCCACTTT
>TRBV6-5|NA|TRBD2|TRBJ2-3
CASSLAGGRGDTQYF
TGTGCCAGCTCCCTGGCGGGGGGCAGAGGAGATACGCAGTATTTT
>TRBV6-5|NA|TRBD1|TRBJ1-2
CASSYQQGAANYGYTF
TGTGCCAGCAGTTATCAGCAGGGGGCCGCCAACTATGGCTACACCTTC
>TRBV19|NA|TRBD1|TRBJ2-7
CASSTRTGSYEQYF
TGTGCCAGTAGTACCCGGACAGGCTCCTACGAGCAGTACTTC
>TRBV20-1|NA|NA|TRBJ1-2
CSARVRDGYTF
TGCAGTGCTAGAGTTAGGGATGGCTACACCTTC
>TRBV5-4|NA|NA|TRBJ2-1
CASSLRSRDEQFF
TGTGCCAGCAGCTTGCGGTCTCGGGATGAGCAGTTCTTC
>TRBV9|NA|NA|TRBJ2-1
CASSVAGVGNEQFF
TGTGCCAGCAGCGTAGCGGGAGTGGGCAATGAGCAGTTCTTC
>TRBV11-1|NA|TRBD2|TRBJ2-1
CASSTGLAGAGEQFF
TGTGCCAGCAGCACCGGACTAGCGGGAGCCGGTGAGCAGTTCTTC
>TRBV9|NA|TRBD1|TRBJ1-6
CASSPGGGSYNSPLHF
TGTGCCAGCAGTCCAGGGGGGGGATCCTATAATTCACCCCTCCACTTT
>TRBV30|NA|NA|TRBJ1-1
CAWSVQSNTEAFF
TGTGCCTGGAGTGTACAGAGTAACACTGAAGCTTTCTTT
>TRBV27|NA|NA|TRBJ1-3
CASSLKAGGLRSGNTIYF
TGTGCCAGCAGTTTGAAGGCGGGGGGTCTCCGCTCTGGAAACACCATATATTTT
>TRBV7-8|NA|TRBD2|TRBJ2-7
CASSLAGDAYEQYF
TGTGCCAGCAGCTTGGCGGGAGACGCCTACGAGCAGTACTTC
>TRBV5-1|NA|NA|TRBJ1-3
CASSSGTGNTIYF
TGCGCCAGCAGCTCCGGGACAGGAAACACCATATATTTT
>TRBV13|NA|NA|TRBJ2-7
CASSLGRYEQYF
TGTGCCAGCAGCTTAGGCCGCTACGAGCAGTACTTC